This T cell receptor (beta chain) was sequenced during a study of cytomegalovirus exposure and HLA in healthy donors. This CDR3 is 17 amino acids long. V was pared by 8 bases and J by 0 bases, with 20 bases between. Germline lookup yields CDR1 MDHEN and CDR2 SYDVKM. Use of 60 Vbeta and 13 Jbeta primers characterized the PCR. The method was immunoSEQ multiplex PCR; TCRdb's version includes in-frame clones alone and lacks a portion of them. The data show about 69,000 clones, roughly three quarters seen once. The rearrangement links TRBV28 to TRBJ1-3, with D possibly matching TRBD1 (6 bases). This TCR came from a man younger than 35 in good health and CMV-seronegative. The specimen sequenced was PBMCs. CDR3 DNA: TGTGCCAGCGGCCCCGGGGGGCGGCGGGTCTCTGGAAACACCATATATTTT. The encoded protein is CASGPGGRRVSGNTIYF.